This T cell receptor (beta chain) was found in a study of T cell responses to AZD1222 COVID-19 vaccine. Regarding the study as a whole: Across spike, vaccine-associated CD4 TCRs were found, dominant at 160-218 and 743-854. Spike-specific TCR breadth and depth rose after two AZD1222 doses. Clonal diversity was possibly underestimated; the donors were predominantly white British and more often female.

Method: immunoSEQ multiplex PCR; TCRdb's copy keeps in-frame clones and lacks some. The sample contains 95,000 to 110,000 clones, approximately 89% of which appear only once. The germline CDR1 and CDR2 sequences are SGHVS and FNYEAQ. The length of the CDR3 is 15 residues. Trimming removed 5 bases at V and 5 bases at J, with 18 bases between. Remarks on this clone: The antigen remains undetermined.

The sample here was peripheral blood, taken 28 days after the second dose of the MenACWY control vaccine. The receptor was isolated from an adult who received the MenACWY meningococcal vaccine as a control. The gene calls are TRBV7-6 and TRBJ2-5; the D gene is possibly TRBD2 (5 bases). CDR3 coding DNA: TGTGCCAGCAGCCAAACTACTAGTTCGGGGGAGACCCAGTACTTC. This encodes CASSQTTSSGETQYF.